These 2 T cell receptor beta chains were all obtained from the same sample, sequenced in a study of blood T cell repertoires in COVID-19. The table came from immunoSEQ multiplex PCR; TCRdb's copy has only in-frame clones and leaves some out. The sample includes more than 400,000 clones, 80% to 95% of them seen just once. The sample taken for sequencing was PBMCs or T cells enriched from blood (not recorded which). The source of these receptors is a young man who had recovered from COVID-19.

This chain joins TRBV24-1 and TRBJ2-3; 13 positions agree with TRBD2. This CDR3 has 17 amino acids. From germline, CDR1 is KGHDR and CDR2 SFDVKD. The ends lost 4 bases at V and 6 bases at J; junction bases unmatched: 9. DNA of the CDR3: TGTGCCACCAGTGACCTCAGACTAGCGGGAGGAAGGGATACGCAGTATTTT. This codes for CATSDLRLAGGRDTQYF.

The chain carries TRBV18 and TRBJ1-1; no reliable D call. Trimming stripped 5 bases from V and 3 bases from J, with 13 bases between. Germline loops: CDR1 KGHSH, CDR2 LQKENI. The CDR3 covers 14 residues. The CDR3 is CASSFSPPDTEAFF. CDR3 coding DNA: TGTGCCAGCTCATTCTCCCCGCCGGACACTGAAGCTTTCTTT. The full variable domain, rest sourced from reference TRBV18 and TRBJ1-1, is NAGVMQNPRHLVRRRGQEARLRCSPMKGHSHVYWYRQLPEEGLKFMVYLQKENIIDESGMPKERFSAEFPKEGPSILRIQQVVRGDSAAYFCASSFSPPDTEAFFGQGTRLTVV.